This TCR beta chain derives from a study of cytomegalovirus exposure and HLA in healthy donors. Primers included in the PCR were 60 Vbeta and 13 Jbeta primers. How the authors handled the data: It was a later analysis that counted around 85 million unique TCR beta chains, of which about 10 million were shared. Profiling relied on immunoSEQ multiplex PCR, and the TCRdb table lists in-frame clones only, not all of them. V and J calls and clone size are copied from that table; D and trimming were computed from the DNA. The data contain about 120,000 clones, 82% of them singletons. Germline lookup yields CDR1 LNHDA and CDR2 SQIVND (reference sequence). V was pared by 7 bases and J by 1 base, with 12 bases between. This CDR3 has 14 amino acids.

The TCR was taken from a woman aged 18-29 years in good health and CMV-seronegative. The V call is TRBV19, the J call TRBJ2-3, with a tentative D call TRBD2 (5 bases). The sequenced sample was PBMCs. This CDR3 is CASTPVGGTDTQYF. CDR3 nucleotide sequence: TGTGCCAGTACCCCGGTGGGAGGCACAGATACGCAGTATTTT.